Included here is one T cell receptor beta chain sequence, with context. Clones were read by immunoSEQ multiplex PCR, and TCRdb kept only the in-frame ones, dropping some. Of about 40,000 clones detected, approximately 91% appear once; the ten largest clones hold about 0.42%. The data were obtained in a study of T cell changes during pregnancy in multiple sclerosis. V lost 5 bases and J 1 base, leaving 8 bases between the germline ends. The CDR3 covers 14 residues. Germline values: CDR1 SGHTA, CDR2 FQGNSA. The sequence came from a female donor in good health, enrolled as a control in a pregnancy study. The chain uses TRBV7-2 and TRBJ2-2; D is unclear. The specimen was CD4+ T cells from peripheral blood mononuclear cells, collected in the third trimester of pregnancy. CDR3 loop: CASSAYRNTGELFF. The CDR3 DNA reads as TGTGCCAGCAGCGCGTACAGGAACACCGGGGAGCTGTTTTTT.